The rows below give T cell receptor beta chains drawn from one sample of a study of early T cells in non-severe SARS-CoV-2 infection. TCRdb called the 5' RACE reads again in MiXCR, with one record for every CDR3 protein. Among roughly 50,000 distinct CDR3 sequences listed, 9.3% were seen once. Sequenced sample: whole blood. The receptors here all came from an adult who was a healthcare worker with PCR-confirmed SARS-CoV-2 infection or an uninfected control (not recorded which). Both conserved end residues are part of each CDR3. A D gene is named only where the DNA matches it firmly. Only part of the rows carry a size: once, few, many, or a class if the clone is expanded.

V gene: TRBV3-1; J gene: TRBJ1-6; clone size: NA; D gene: NA; CDR3 length: 14; CDR3 protein: CASSQSRINSPLHF; CDR3 DNA: TGTGCCAGCAGCCAGTCTCGGATTAATTCACCCCTCCACTTT
V gene: TRBV25-1; J gene: TRBJ1-2; clone size: few; D gene: TRBD1; CDR3 length: 15; CDR3 protein: CASSGENRGSYGYTF; CDR3 DNA: TGTGCCAGCAGTGGTGAGAACAGGGGAAGCTATGGCTACACCTTC
V gene: TRBV5-5; J gene: TRBJ1-1; clone size: NA; D gene: NA; CDR3 length: 13; CDR3 protein: CASSLWENTEAFF; CDR3 DNA: TGTGCCAGCAGCTTGTGGGAGAACACTGAAGCTTTCTTT
V gene: TRBV5-5; J gene: TRBJ2-1; clone size: NA; D gene: NA; CDR3 length: 14; CDR3 protein: CASSFGGTYNEQFF; CDR3 DNA: TGTGCCAGCAGCTTCGGCGGGACCTACAATGAGCAGTTCTTC
V gene: TRBV28; J gene: TRBJ2-5; clone size: many; D gene: NA; CDR3 length: 13; CDR3 protein: CASNLGQQETQYF; CDR3 DNA: TGTGCCAGCAACCTCGGACAGCAAGAGACCCAGTACTTC
V gene: TRBV5-1; J gene: TRBJ1-2; clone size: NA; D gene: TRBD1; CDR3 length: 14; CDR3 protein: CASSFSTGDYGYTF; CDR3 DNA: TGCGCCAGCAGCTTCTCGACAGGGGACTATGGCTACACCTTC
V gene: TRBV20-1; J gene: TRBJ2-1; clone size: many; D gene: NA; CDR3 length: 12; CDR3 protein: CSARGTGNEQFF; CDR3 DNA: TGCAGTGCCAGAGGGACTGGCAATGAGCAGTTCTTC
V gene: TRBV12-3/TRBV12-4; J gene: TRBJ1-1; clone size: few; D gene: NA; CDR3 length: 15; CDR3 protein: CASSLAGQMNTEAFF; CDR3 DNA: TGTGCCAGCAGTTTAGCTGGACAGATGAACACTGAAGCTTTCTTT
V gene: TRBV7-3; J gene: TRBJ2-7; clone size: NA; D gene: TRBD2; CDR3 length: 14; CDR3 protein: CASSLGTSGAEQYF; CDR3 DNA: TGTGCCAGCAGCTTAGGGACTAGCGGGGCTGAGCAGTACTTC
V gene: TRBV4-2; J gene: TRBJ2-7; clone size: many; D gene: TRBD2; CDR3 length: 14; CDR3 protein: CASSQGTSPLEQYF; CDR3 DNA: TGTGCCAGCAGCCAGGGGACTAGCCCTCTCGAGCAGTACTTC
V gene: TRBV7-8; J gene: TRBJ2-7; clone size: many; D gene: NA; CDR3 length: 13; CDR3 protein: CASSRGQYYEQYF; CDR3 DNA: TGTGCCAGCAGCCGGGGCCAATACTACGAGCAGTACTTC
V gene: TRBV27; J gene: TRBJ1-2; clone size: few; D gene: NA; CDR3 length: 13; CDR3 protein: CASSLLGNYGYTF; CDR3 DNA: TGTGCCAGCAGTTTATTGGGAAACTATGGCTACACCTTC
V gene: TRBV3-1; J gene: TRBJ2-2; clone size: many; D gene: TRBD2; CDR3 length: 14; CDR3 protein: CASRGREWIGELFF; CDR3 DNA: TGTGCCAGCAGAGGGCGGGAGTGGATCGGGGAGCTGTTTTTT
V gene: TRBV20-1; J gene: TRBJ2-5; clone size: many; D gene: TRBD1; CDR3 length: 13; CDR3 protein: CSANGQGQETQYF; CDR3 DNA: TGCAGTGCCAACGGACAGGGGCAAGAGACCCAGTACTTC
V gene: TRBV6-5; J gene: TRBJ2-7; clone size: few; D gene: NA; CDR3 length: 13; CDR3 protein: CASSYRVGYEQYF; CDR3 DNA: TGTGCCAGCAGTTACAGGGTTGGCTACGAGCAGTACTTC
V gene: TRBV28; J gene: TRBJ2-1; clone size: NA; D gene: NA; CDR3 length: 11; CDR3 protein: CASAGYNEQFF; CDR3 DNA: TGTGCCAGCGCGGGGTACAATGAGCAGTTCTTC
V gene: TRBV4-3; J gene: TRBJ2-1; clone size: many; D gene: TRBD2; CDR3 length: 15; CDR3 protein: CASSSGLAGSDEQFF; CDR3 DNA: TGCGCCAGCAGCTCAGGACTAGCGGGAAGTGATGAGCAGTTCTTC